The 7 T cell receptor beta chains below all came from one sample that was sequenced in a study of a mutant IDH1 vaccine in newly diagnosed glioma. This table comes from immunoSEQ multiplex PCR, and its TCRdb copy is limited to in-frame clones, with some not included. Altogether under 40,000 clones are present, roughly four fifths being singletons, with the ten largest covering 15% to 19%. Time point given: week 35, safety follow-up. Mutant IDH1 20-mer peptide, at 300 ug, made up each vaccine dose, with topical imiquimod. These receptors are not linked to any known antigen. This sample comprised PBMCs, obtained from a glioma patient whose treatment included an IDH1 peptide vaccine. The receptors were sampled from a man younger than 40 with glioma.

The table lists this clone with a few counts. This chain links TRBV5-1 with TRBJ1-1, with TRBD1 matching 9 bases. This CDR3 region has 13 residues. Per germline, CDR1 SGHRS and CDR2 YFSETQ. The ends lost 6 bases at V and 5 bases at J; junction bases unmatched: 5. This CDR3 is CASKEGTGTEAFF. CDR3 DNA sequence: TGCGCCAGCAAAGAAGGGACAGGGACTGAAGCTTTCTTT.

The chain recombines TRBV12-5 with TRBJ2-5, with no clear D. Trimming pared 1 base from V and 5 bases from J, leaving 2 bases between. The CDR3 extends over 11 amino acids. Germline V lookup: CDR1 LGHNT, CDR2 FRNRAP. In DNA form, the CDR3 reads TGTGCTAGTGGTTTGGAGGAGACCCAGTACTTC. It translates to CASGLEETQYF. The whole variable domain, remainder taken from reference TRBV12-5 and TRBJ2-5, is DARVTQTPRHKVTEMGQEVTMRCQPILGHNTVFWYRQTMMQGLELLAYFRNRAPLDDSGMPKDRFSAEMPDATLATLKIQPSEPRDSAVYFCASGLEETQYFGPGTRLLVL.

This clone has only one observation. The chain recombines TRBV29-1 with TRBJ1-5; D is ambiguous. The CDR3 runs 12 residues. The germline V gene has CDR1 SQVTM and CDR2 ANQGSEA. Trimming took off 4 bases at V and 5 bases at J, with 9 bases between the two ends. The CDR3 DNA reads TGCAGCGTTGGGGCGAGGGATCAGCCCCAGCATTTT. It specifies CSVGARDQPQHF.

The V gene is TRBV6-4, the J gene TRBJ1-5; a possible D gene is TRBD1 (6 bases). This CDR3 is 14 amino acids long. The germline CDR1 and CDR2 sequences are MRHNA and SNTAGT. Trimming shortened V by 4 bases and J by 1 base, and 8 bases separated the two germline ends. Here the CDR3 reads CASSVGGSNQPQHF. The CDR3 DNA reads TGTGCCAGCAGTGTAGGGGGGAGCAATCAGCCCCAGCATTTT.

The chain uses TRBV19 and TRBJ2-6, with unresolved D. CDR3 length equals 17 residues. CDR1 LNHDA and CDR2 SQIVND come from the germline V gene (reference sequence). Trimming cost V 5 bases and J 0 bases, with 14 bases left between them. The CDR3 is CASSPRPNISGANVLTF. CDR3 nucleotide sequence: TGTGCCAGTAGTCCCCGGCCGAATATCTCTGGGGCCAACGTCCTGACTTTC.

V usage is TRBV5-1 and J usage is TRBJ1-5, with D hard to call. This CDR3 has 15 amino acids. Germline V gives CDR1 SGHRS, CDR2 YFSETQ. V lost 0 bases, J lost 0 bases, and 7 bases lay in between. The CDR3 region is CASSLGPYSNQPQHF. Written as DNA, the CDR3 is TGCGCCAGCAGCTTGGGCCCGTATAGCAATCAGCCCCAGCATTTT.

The J gene is TRBJ1-1, the V gene TRBV27, with no clear D. The V end was cut by 7 bases, the J end by 1 base, with 13 bases between. Germline CDR1 reads MNHEY; CDR2 reads SMNVEV (reference sequence). This CDR3 spans 14 amino acids. The CDR3 bases are TGTGCCAGCACTCCTGGACCGCGGAACACTGAAGCTTTCTTT. It encodes CASTPGPRNTEAFF.